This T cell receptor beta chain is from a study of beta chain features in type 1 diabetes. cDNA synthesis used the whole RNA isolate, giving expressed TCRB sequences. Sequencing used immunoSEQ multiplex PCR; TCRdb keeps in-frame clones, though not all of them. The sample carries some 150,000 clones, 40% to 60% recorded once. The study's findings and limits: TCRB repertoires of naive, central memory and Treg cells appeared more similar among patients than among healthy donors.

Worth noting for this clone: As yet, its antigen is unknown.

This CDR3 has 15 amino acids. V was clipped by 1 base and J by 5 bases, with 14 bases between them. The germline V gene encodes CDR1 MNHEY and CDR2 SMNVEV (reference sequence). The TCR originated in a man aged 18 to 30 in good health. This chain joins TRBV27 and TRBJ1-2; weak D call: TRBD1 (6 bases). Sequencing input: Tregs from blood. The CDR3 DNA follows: TGTGCCAGCAGTTTATACCCAGGGGAGGGGTATGGCTACACCTTC. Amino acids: CASSLYPGEGYGYTF.